This T cell receptor beta chain was captured by sequencing in a study of T cell repertoires in cytomegalovirus infection. Regarding the study as a whole: HLA-C-restricted CMV clonotypes gave the most frequent clonotype in two of eight donors. Based on cumulative public TCR beta family frequency, carriers of CMV plus the relevant HLA were identified.

This clonotype was picked up one time. The target antigen is unknown. The length of the CDR3 is 18 residues. Losses at the gene ends were 1 base for V and 1 base for J; bases not matched to a gene: 7. The germline V gene has CDR1 LNHNV and CDR2 YYDKDF (reference sequence). MiXCR was run by TCRdb on the reads, yielding one entry per CDR3 protein. The sample records some 590,000 distinct CDR3 sequences, almost 40% being singletons. The rearrangement uses TRBV15 and TRBJ1-5; TRBD1 matches at 10 bases. This TCR came from a human donor in good health (CMV status not recorded). Some clones in this sample may be carry-over from other donors' samples. The input for sequencing was cultured PBMCs, taken from culture after CMV antigen stimulation. CDR3 protein: CATSRGETGGRSNQPQHF. CDR3 coding DNA: TGTGCCACCAGCAGAGGAGAGACAGGGGGCCGGAGCAATCAGCCCCAGCATTTT. The full variable domain, completed using reference TRBV15 and TRBJ1-5, is DAMVIQNPRYQVTQFGKPVTLSCSQTLNHNVMYWYQQKSSQAPKLLFHYYDKDFNNEADTPDNFQSRRPNTSFCFLDIRSPGLGDTAMYLCATSRGETGGRSNQPQHFGDGTRLSIL.